This T cell receptor (beta chain) was identified in a study of response to subunit inactivated influenza vaccine. In the case of this clonotype: What it binds is unknown.

Study-wide points: With each seasonal influenza vaccination, the authors suggested, few new T cells are recruited.

TCRdb processed the RT-PCR reads anew with MiXCR; each CDR3 protein has one entry. This table has 500,000 or so distinct CDR3 sequences, approximately 11% appearing once. The specimen was PBMCs from blood, collected around seven weeks after vaccination. This clonotype originated in a man aged 45-65 years who received an inactivated influenza vaccine.

For the CDR3, the DNA is TGCGCCAGCAGCCAAACGACAGGGAGAACCTACGAGCAGTACTTC. Protein product: CASSQTTGRTYEQYF. V gene TRBV4-3 combines with J gene TRBJ2-7; 7 positions agree with TRBD1. J was trimmed by 2 bases and V by 2 bases; bases with no gene match: 6. The germline gives CDR1 LGHNA, CDR2 YSLEER. CDR3 length equals 15 residues.